The clone carrying this T cell receptor (beta chain) was picked up a small number of times. Its specificity is not known. The data belong to a study of post-analysis software for immune sequencing data. Looking at the study overall: Clinical courses comprised relapsing-remitting, secondary progressive and progressive-relapsing multiple sclerosis. Study observations and caveats: Those samples that were prepared in the same batch co-clustered strongly by F measure. About 5 TRBV segments occurring more often in patients than controls included TRBV5-6, TRBV5-1 and TRBV20-1.

The CDR3 has 16 amino acids. Germline CDR1 SGHDT, CDR2 YYEEEE. J lost 6 bases, V lost 4 bases, and 15 bases had no gene match. Carried by the TCR beta cDNA libraries were unique molecular identifiers. Starting from approximately 1 to 10 million T cells, the study yielded roughly 0.5 million cDNA molecules. TCRdb re-called the PCR reads with MiXCR, one entry per CDR3 protein. The sample has roughly 870,000 distinct CDR3 sequences; 53% are singletons. The sample consisted of blood. The receptor's source is a girl aged 5-17 years with multiple sclerosis. The chain uses TRBV5-6 and TRBJ2-5, with 7 bases matching TRBD1. As DNA, the CDR3 is TGTGCCAGCAGCGACCAATCAGGGGGAAGAGGGAAGACCCAGTACTTC. Its translation is CASSDQSGGRGKTQYF.